These 12 T cell receptor beta chains were sequenced from one sample in a study of long-term antiretroviral therapy in people with HIV. Survey level was the resolution at which the v3.0 immunoSEQ assay ran. Sequencing was performed with immunoSEQ multiplex PCR; in TCRdb, only in-frame clones are kept and a portion is missing. The sample lists about 29,000 clones, around 83% occurring once. Sequencing was performed on unsorted PBMCs, taken 2.9 years after starting antiretroviral therapy. Receptor source: a man between 45 and 60 years old with HIV.

The chain has TRBV28 and TRBJ1-1; D may be TRBD1 (5 bases). This CDR3 has 17 amino acids. V was cut by 3 bases and J by 5 bases, with 22 bases left in between. Germline loops: CDR1 MDHEN, CDR2 SYDVKM. The CDR3 spells CASSFFHSGQGGTEAFF. The CDR3 DNA follows: TGTGCCAGCAGTTTCTTCCATTCCGGGCAGGGAGGAACTGAAGCTTTCTTT. The full variable domain, its missing parts supplied by reference TRBV28 and TRBJ1-1, is DVKVTQSSRYLVKRTGEKVFLECVQDMDHENMFWYRQDPGLGLRLIYFSYDVKMKEKGDIPEGYSVSREKKERFSLILESASTNQTSMYLCASSFFHSGQGGTEAFFGQGTRLTVV.

The V and J genes are TRBV7-9 and TRBJ1-2, with 8 nucleotides matching TRBD1. The CDR3 spans 14 residues. V trimming: 4 bases; J trimming: 8 bases; junction bases outside the gene matches: 9. The germline V gene encodes CDR1 SEHNR and CDR2 FQNEAQ (reference sequence). The CDR3 protein is CASSSPGTGLGYTF. CDR3 bases: TGTGCCAGCAGCTCCCCCGGGACAGGCCTGGGCTACACCTTC.

The chain joins TRBV27 to TRBJ2-1; TRBD1 agrees at 7 bases. Germline loops: CDR1 MNHEY, CDR2 SMNVEV (reference sequence). This CDR3 region has 14 residues. Unmatched junction bases numbered 6, after V lost 5 bases and J lost 5 bases. The DNA for the CDR3 is TGTGCCAGCAGTCCCAGGGGACAGCACAATGAGCAGTTCTTC. This sequence encodes CASSPRGQHNEQFF.

This sequence joins TRBV30 and TRBJ1-1; tentatively, D is TRBD1 (6 bases). The CDR3 is made up of 14 amino acids. The germline gives CDR1 GTSNPN, CDR2 SVGIG (reference sequence). V was clipped by 2 bases and J by 7 bases, with 17 bases between them. The CDR3 nucleotides read TGTGCCTGGAGTCTAAATCAAGGAGGGGGTGAAGCTTTCTTT. Protein: CAWSLNQGGGEAFF.

A word on this clone: The sample has other DNA sequences that encode this CDR3 too. The V gene is TRBV29-1, the J gene TRBJ2-1; TRBD2 aligns across 10 bases. The CDR3 totals 14 residues. Germline V CDR1 and CDR2: SQVTM, ANQGSEA. Trimming took 5 bases from V and 7 from J; bases not matched to a gene: 8. In DNA, the CDR3 is TGCAGCGTTTCTTTAGCGGGGGGCGGTAATGAGCAGTTCTTC. Protein: CSVSLAGGGNEQFF.

This chain uses TRBV6-1 with TRBJ1-1; D unclear. V was shortened by 2 bases and J by 5 bases, with 12 bases between the two germline ends. The CDR3 consists of 14 residues. CDR1 is MNHNS and CDR2 is SASEGT in the germline V gene. The CDR3 is CASSEISGRTEAFF. The CDR3 DNA reads TGTGCCAGCAGTGAAATCTCGGGTAGGACTGAAGCTTTCTTT.

The gene calls are TRBV9 and TRBJ2-2; 9 bases line up with TRBD2. The ends lost 0 bases at V and 5 bases at J; junction bases unmatched: 8. The CDR3 has 17 amino acids. Germline V gene data show CDR1 as SGDLS and CDR2 as YYNGEE. CDR3 protein: CASSVGSSGGITGELFF. Here the CDR3 DNA reads TGTGCCAGCAGCGTAGGTTCCAGCGGGGGGATAACCGGGGAGCTGTTTTTT.

V and J are TRBV10-2 and TRBJ2-7; the match to TRBD2 covers 9 bases. Germline CDR1 and CDR2: WSHSY and SAAADI. This CDR3 is 14 amino acids long. J was trimmed by 4 bases and V by 4 bases; bases with no gene match: 5. CDR3 residues: CASSGGGAAYEQYF. The DNA of the CDR3 is TGCGCCAGCAGTGGCGGGGGGGCCGCGTACGAGCAGTACTTC.

This sequence joins TRBV5-1 and TRBJ2-1; 7 bases map to TRBD1. Per germline, CDR1 SGHRS and CDR2 YFSETQ. V was pared by 4 bases and J by 7 bases, with 5 bases of the junction left unmatched. The CDR3 extends over 13 amino acids. The CDR3 bases are TGCGCCAGCAGCATACTACAGGGGAATGAGCAGTTCTTC. Its translation is CASSILQGNEQFF.

This clone has more than one count but fewer than ten. The gene calls are TRBV4-1 and TRBJ1-2; a weak D match, TRBD1 (5 bases). Germline V CDR1 and CDR2: MGHRA, YSYEKL. This CDR3 contains 16 residues. With 0 bases removed from V and 8 bases from J, the gap between germline ends came to 19 bases. The CDR3 spells CASSQDSLGQPGGYTF. The CDR3 bases are TGCGCCAGCAGCCAAGATTCACTGGGGCAGCCGGGGGGCTACACCTTC.

J is TRBJ1-2 and V is TRBV4-1; the D gene is possibly TRBD1 (6 bases). V was trimmed by 4 bases and J by 2 bases, leaving 11 bases between them. This CDR3 has 14 residues. CDR1 and CDR2 (germline): MGHRA, YSYEKL. The CDR3, as DNA: TGCGCCAGCAGCCTTTCCCAGGGGAACTATGGCTACACCTTC. Protein sequence: CASSLSQGNYGYTF.

V gene TRBV15 combines with J gene TRBJ1-5; tentatively, D is TRBD1 (5 bases). With 3 bases removed from V and 7 bases from J, the gap between germline ends came to 22 bases. The CDR3 sequence is 17 residues long. Germline CDR1 is LNHNV and CDR2 is YYDKDF (reference sequence). The CDR3, as DNA: TGTGCCACCAGCAGCCCCATTTTAATGCAGGGTGGACAGCCCCAGCATTTT. Amino acids: CATSSPILMQGGQPQHF.